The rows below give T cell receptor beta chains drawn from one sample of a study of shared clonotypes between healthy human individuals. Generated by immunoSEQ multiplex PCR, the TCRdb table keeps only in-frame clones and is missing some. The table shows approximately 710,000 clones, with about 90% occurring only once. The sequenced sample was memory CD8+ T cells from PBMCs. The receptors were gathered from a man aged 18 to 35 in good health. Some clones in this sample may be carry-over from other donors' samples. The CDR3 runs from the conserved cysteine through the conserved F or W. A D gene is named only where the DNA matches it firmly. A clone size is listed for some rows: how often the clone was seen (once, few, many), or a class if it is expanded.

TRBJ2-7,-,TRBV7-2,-,TGTGCCAGCAGCTTATTCCGGCGGGACGGAAGGCCCACCTACGAGCAGTACTTC,CASSLFRRDGRPTYEQYF
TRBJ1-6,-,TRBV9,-,TGTGCCAGCAGGGGGACCGAGACACCCCTCCACTTT,CASRGTETPLHF
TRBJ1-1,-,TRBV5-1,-,TGCGCCAGCAGCTTGGCCAGAACGCCCAACACTGAAGCTTTCTTT,CASSLARTPNTEAFF
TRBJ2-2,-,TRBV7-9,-,TGTGCCAGCAGCTTCCCACCGGGGGTAGCGGAGACGAACACCGGGGAGCTGTTTTTT,CASSFPPGVAETNTGELFF
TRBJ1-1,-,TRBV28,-,TGTGCCAGCAGGGGTCGAGGGAACACTGAAGCTTTCTTT,CASRGRGNTEAFF
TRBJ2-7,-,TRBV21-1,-,TGTGCCAGCAGCCCGCGGGGGGAGCAGTACTTC,CASSPRGEQYF
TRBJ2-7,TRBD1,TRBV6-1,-,TGTGCCAGCAAGGACAGGTCCTACGAGCAGTACTTC,CASKDRSYEQYF
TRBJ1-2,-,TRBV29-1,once,TGCAGCGTTGAAGAGGGTGGATATGGCTACACCTTC,CSVEEGGYGYTF
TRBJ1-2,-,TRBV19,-,TGTGCCAGTAGGAACGAATGGCGTGGCTACACCTTC,CASRNEWRGYTF
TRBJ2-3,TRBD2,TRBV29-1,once,TGCAGCTTAACCCGGACTAGCGCGCCCACAGATACGCAGTATTTT,CSLTRTSAPTDTQYF
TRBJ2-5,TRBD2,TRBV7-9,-,TGTGCCAGCAGCATGGGGACTACACAAGAGACCCAGTACTTC,CASSMGTTQETQYF
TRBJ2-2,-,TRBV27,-,TGTGCCAGCAGTCCAGCTACGGGAGTAGGGAGCACCGGGGAGCTGTTTTTT,CASSPATGVGSTGELFF
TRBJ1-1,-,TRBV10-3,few,TGTGCCATCCAACCCTGGCTAGGGAACACTGAAGCTTTCTTT,CAIQPWLGNTEAFF
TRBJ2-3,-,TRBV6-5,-,TGTGCCAGCAGTTTAGTGAATGTCGGAGATACGCAGTATTTT,CASSLVNVGDTQYF
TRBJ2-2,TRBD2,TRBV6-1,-,TGTGCCAGCAGGGATAGCGGGACCACCGGGGAGCTGTTTTTT,CASRDSGTTGELFF
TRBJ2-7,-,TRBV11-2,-,TGTGCCAGCAGCTTATGGAGGGAGAGCAACAACGAGCAGTACTTC,CASSLWRESNNEQYF
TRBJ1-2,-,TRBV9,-,TGTGCCAGCAGCGTTTTTTCAGGAGGGGACTATGGCTACACCTTC,CASSVFSGGDYGYTF
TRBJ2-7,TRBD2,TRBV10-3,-,TGTGCCATAGGGCGTGGCCTAGCGGGAGTCGAGGCCTACGAGCAGTACTTC,CAIGRGLAGVEAYEQYF
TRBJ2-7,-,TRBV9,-,TGTGCCAGCAGCGCCCGTGGGAGTTCCTACGAGCAGTACTTC,CASSARGSSYEQYF
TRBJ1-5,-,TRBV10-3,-,TGTGCCATCAGCGAACAGGGTCTAATGAATCAGCCCCAGCATTTT,CAISEQGLMNQPQHF
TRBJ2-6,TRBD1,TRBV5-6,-,TGTGCCAGCAGCAAGGGACAGGGGGGCTCTGGGGCCAACGTCCTGACTTTC,CASSKGQGGSGANVLTF
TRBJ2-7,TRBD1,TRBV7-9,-,TGTGCCAGCAGCTCATTAGGGACAGGGTCCTACGAGCAGTACTTC,CASSSLGTGSYEQYF
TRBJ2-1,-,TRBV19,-,TGTGCCAGTAGTCGTACAGGGTTCAATGAGCAGTTCTTC,CASSRTGFNEQFF
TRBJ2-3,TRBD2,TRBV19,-,TGTGCCAGTAGTATAGAGGCTAGCGGCGCAGATACGCAGTATTTT,CASSIEASGADTQYF
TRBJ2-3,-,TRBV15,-,TGTGCCACCAGCAGACCACCCGGGACCTCGGGGGATACGCAGTATTTT,CATSRPPGTSGDTQYF
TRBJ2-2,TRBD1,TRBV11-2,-,TGTGCCAGCAGCACCCGACAGGGGGCGTTGTCCGGGGAGCTGTTTTTT,CASSTRQGALSGELFF
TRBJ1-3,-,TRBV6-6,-,TGTGCCACCACTGGGGCCCTCTCTGGAAACACCATATATTTT,CATTGALSGNTIYF